A selection of T cell receptor beta chains follows, all from one sample in a study of T cell responses to AZD1222 COVID-19 vaccine. The repertoire was sequenced with immunoSEQ multiplex PCR; TCRdb's copy has only in-frame clones and lacks some. The repertoire includes 110,000 or so clones, 88% of them detected once, and 3.5% sits in the top ten. The material was peripheral blood, obtained 28 days after the second AZD1222 dose. All receptors come from an adult who received the AZD1222 COVID-19 vaccine. Each CDR3 is given with its conserved first and last residue. D genes are given only for firm matches. Expanded clones are given a class, and other clones once, few, many or no size at all.

d_call	clone_size	v_call	j_call	cdr3_aa	cdr3_nt
-	once	TRBV18	TRBJ2-3	CASSPLGSSTDTQYF	TGTGCCAGCTCACCTTTAGGTTCCAGCACAGATACGCAGTATTTT
TRBD1	-	TRBV4-3	TRBJ1-1	CASSKNGGGQVEAFF	TGCGCCAGCAGCAAAAACGGGGGGGGACAGGTTGAAGCTTTCTTT
-	-	TRBV6-2/TRBV6-3	TRBJ1-1	CASSYSEVNTEAFF	TGTGCCAGCAGTTACTCTGAAGTGAACACTGAAGCTTTCTTT
-	-	TRBV28	TRBJ1-5	CASSFRPSNQPQHF	TGTGCCAGCAGTTTTCGACCGAGCAATCAGCCCCAGCATTTT
TRBD1	-	TRBV9	TRBJ1-4	CASSVDPLSTGGVWTNEKLFF	TGTGCCAGCAGCGTAGATCCCCTCTCTACAGGGGGCGTGTGGACTAATGAAAAACTGTTTTTT
-	-	TRBV29-1	TRBJ1-1	CSVEGGENTEAFF	TGCAGCGTTGAAGGGGGGGAAAACACTGAAGCTTTCTTT
-	-	TRBV18	TRBJ2-3	CASSPLGDTQYF	TGTGCCAGCTCACCATTAGGAGATACGCAGTATTTT
TRBD1	-	TRBV6-2/TRBV6-3	TRBJ2-7	CASSSPDRGPLGEQYF	TGTGCCAGCAGTTCCCCGGACAGGGGACCCCTCGGGGAGCAGTACTTC
TRBD2	-	TRBV27	TRBJ2-1	CASSPRSAGESYNEQFF	TGTGCCAGCAGTCCCCGTTCAGCGGGGGAATCCTACAATGAGCAGTTCTTC
-	-	TRBV6-6	TRBJ2-7	CASSYAGKTYEQYF	TGTGCCAGCAGTTACGCCGGGAAAACCTACGAGCAGTACTTC
-	-	TRBV2	TRBJ2-7	CASSADFGQPYEQYF	TGTGCCAGCAGTGCAGATTTTGGGCAGCCGTACGAGCAGTACTTC
-	-	TRBV30	TRBJ1-4	CAWSVDKATNEKLFF	TGTGCCTGGAGTGTGGACAAAGCAACTAATGAAAAACTGTTTTTT
-	-	TRBV7-2	TRBJ2-3	CASSERMGGGTDTQYF	TGTGCCAGCAGCGAAAGGATGGGGGGCGGGACAGATACGCAGTATTTT
-	-	TRBV10-3	TRBJ1-1	CAIRISGQPNTEAFF	TGTGCCATCAGAATTTCCGGACAGCCGAACACTGAAGCTTTCTTT
-	-	TRBV19	TRBJ1-4	CASSRGSGEKLFF	TGTGCCAGTAGTCGGGGGTCAGGTGAAAAACTGTTTTTT
-	-	TRBV6-5	TRBJ1-2	CASSTGPVSGYTF	TGTGCCAGCAGTACAGGGCCAGTCTCAGGCTACACCTTC
-	-	TRBV11-2	TRBJ1-5	CASSAYSNQPQHF	TGTGCCAGCAGCGCGTATAGCAATCAGCCCCAGCATTTT
-	-	TRBV5-6	TRBJ1-5	CASSSQAGARGPQHF	TGTGCCAGCAGCTCACAGGCCGGGGCCAGAGGGCCCCAGCATTTT
TRBD1	-	TRBV11-3	TRBJ2-7	CASSRGQGYEQYF	TGTGCCAGCAGCCGTGGACAGGGCTACGAGCAGTACTTC
-	-	TRBV5-6	TRBJ2-4	CASSPVSAGNIQYF	TGTGCCAGCAGCCCCGTTAGCGCGGGAAACATTCAGTACTTC
TRBD2	once	TRBV10-3	TRBJ2-7	CAIRGARLAGMYEQYF	TGTGCCATCAGGGGGGCCAGACTAGCGGGAATGTACGAGCAGTACTTC
TRBD1	-	TRBV6-6	TRBJ1-1	CASSYRGQGDTEAFF	TGTGCCAGCAGTTACCGGGGACAGGGGGACACTGAAGCTTTCTTT
-	-	TRBV5-4	TRBJ2-1	CASSLGTAYNEQFF	TGTGCCAGCAGCTTGGGGACAGCCTACAATGAGCAGTTCTTC
-	-	TRBV30	TRBJ1-2	CAWSVGHVYTF	TGTGCCTGGAGTGTGGGACATGTCTACACCTTC
TRBD2	-	TRBV28	TRBJ2-3	CASSLWGGRGEDTQYF	TGTGCCAGCAGTTTATGGGGCGGGAGGGGGGAAGATACGCAGTATTTT
-	-	TRBV24-1	TRBJ1-5	CATSDTDQPQHF	TGTGCCACCAGTGATACGGATCAGCCCCAGCATTTT
TRBD2	-	TRBV7-3	TRBJ2-1	CASSPQVGGSEQFF	TGTGCCAGCAGCCCTCAGGTAGGCGGGAGTGAGCAGTTCTTC
-	-	TRBV5-1	TRBJ2-7	CASTPDQGAGEQYF	TGCGCCAGCACTCCGGACCAGGGTGCCGGCGAGCAGTACTTC
TRBD2	few	TRBV18	TRBJ2-1	CASSLRTSGETNEQFF	TGTGCCAGCTCTCTGAGAACTAGCGGAGAGACCAATGAGCAGTTCTTC
-	-	TRBV25-1	TRBJ1-6	CASSDLTSSYNSPLHF	TGTGCCAGCAGTGACCTGACCAGCTCCTATAATTCACCCCTCCACTTT
-	-	TRBV7-9	TRBJ1-5	CASSLLADSNQPQHF	TGTGCCAGCAGCTTATTGGCGGATAGCAATCAGCCCCAGCATTTT
-	once	TRBV15	TRBJ1-2	CATSRDLAGGYGYTF	TGTGCCACCAGCAGAGATCTCGCGGGAGGGTATGGCTACACCTTC
-	-	TRBV9	TRBJ1-4	CASSPRQVANEKLFF	TGTGCCAGCAGCCCTCGACAGGTTGCTAATGAAAAACTGTTTTTT
-	-	TRBV5-6	TRBJ2-7	CASSFKAPPYEQYF	TGTGCCAGCAGCTTCAAAGCGCCGCCCTACGAGCAGTACTTC
-	-	TRBV28	TRBJ2-4	CASSLTGGPAKNIQYF	TGTGCCAGCAGTTTGACGGGGGGCCCAGCCAAAAACATTCAGTACTTC
-	few	TRBV23-1	TRBJ2-1	CASSQSFRERLRNEQFF	TGCGCCAGCAGTCAATCGTTCCGGGAGAGACTGCGCAATGAGCAGTTCTTC
-	-	TRBV10-3	TRBJ2-3	CAISVGSGTDTQYF	TGTGCCATCAGTGTTGGGTCGGGCACAGATACGCAGTATTTT
-	-	TRBV21-1	TRBJ1-3	CASSKEAWGTRPGGNTIYF	TGTGCCAGCAGCAAAGAGGCTTGGGGGACAAGACCAGGAGGAAACACCATATATTTT
-	once	TRBV5-6	TRBJ2-2	CASSLLPEGDTGELFF	TGTGCCAGCAGCTTGCTCCCCGAAGGTGACACCGGGGAGCTGTTTTTT
-	-	TRBV4-1	TRBJ2-3	CASRRIGGNTDTQYF	TGCGCCAGCAGACGCATAGGCGGCAACACAGATACGCAGTATTTT
-	-	TRBV2	TRBJ1-5	CASTYEFSNQPQHF	TGTGCCAGCACTTATGAGTTTTCCAATCAGCCCCAGCATTTT
TRBD1	-	TRBV5-6	TRBJ1-2	CASSLGQNYGYTF	TGTGCCAGCAGCCTGGGACAGAACTATGGCTACACCTTC
-	-	TRBV3-1/TRBV3-2	TRBJ2-1	CASSQGALEQFF	TGTGCCAGCAGCCAAGGAGCTCTAGAGCAGTTCTTC
-	-	TRBV2	TRBJ1-1	CASSDWAEGEAFF	TGTGCCAGCAGTGATTGGGCAGAGGGTGAAGCTTTCTTT
TRBD1	-	TRBV5-1	TRBJ2-1	CASSFGTGINEQFF	TGCGCCAGCAGCTTCGGGACAGGGATCAATGAGCAGTTCTTC
-	-	TRBV9	TRBJ1-2	CASSGGDGVYGYTF	TGTGCCAGCAGCGGAGGAGACGGAGTCTATGGCTACACCTTC
TRBD1	-	TRBV18	TRBJ2-5	CASSPPGQGAFWETQYF	TGTGCCAGCTCACCACCGGGACAGGGGGCTTTTTGGGAGACCCAGTACTTC
-	-	TRBV18	TRBJ1-5	CASSPQRRGNQPQHF	TGTGCCAGCTCACCACAACGCAGGGGCAATCAGCCCCAGCATTTT
-	-	TRBV12-2	TRBJ1-5	CASRPKQGRTFQPQHF	TGTGCAAGTCGCCCCAAACAGGGGCGAACTTTCCAGCCCCAGCATTTT
-	-	TRBV19	TRBJ1-2	CASSIESTGYTF	TGTGCCAGTAGTATAGAGTCGACGGGCTACACCTTC
TRBD1	-	TRBV5-5	TRBJ1-5	CASSSGTGVQPQHF	TGTGCCAGCAGCTCCGGGACAGGGGTGCAGCCCCAGCATTTT
-	-	TRBV7-3	TRBJ2-7	CASSPSRDNRAEQYF	TGTGCCAGCAGCCCAAGCCGGGATAACAGAGCCGAGCAGTACTTC
-	-	TRBV6-1	TRBJ2-1	CASSEGTGRPYNEQFF	TGTGCCAGCAGTGAAGGTACGGGGAGGCCCTACAATGAGCAGTTCTTC
TRBD1	-	TRBV25-1	TRBJ1-2	CASSDSERGRTF	TGTGCCAGCAGTGACAGCGAGAGGGGGCGAACCTTC
-	-	TRBV5-6	TRBJ1-5	CASSFGSGSRNQPQHF	TGTGCCAGCAGCTTCGGGAGCGGCAGTAGGAATCAGCCCCAGCATTTT
TRBD1	few	TRBV9	TRBJ2-7	CASRRDSYEQYF	TGTGCCAGCAGGAGGGACAGCTACGAGCAGTACTTC
-	-	TRBV30	TRBJ1-4	CAWRLGRGGSTNEKLFF	TGTGCCTGGAGGCTAGGTAGGGGCGGCTCAACTAATGAAAAACTGTTTTTT